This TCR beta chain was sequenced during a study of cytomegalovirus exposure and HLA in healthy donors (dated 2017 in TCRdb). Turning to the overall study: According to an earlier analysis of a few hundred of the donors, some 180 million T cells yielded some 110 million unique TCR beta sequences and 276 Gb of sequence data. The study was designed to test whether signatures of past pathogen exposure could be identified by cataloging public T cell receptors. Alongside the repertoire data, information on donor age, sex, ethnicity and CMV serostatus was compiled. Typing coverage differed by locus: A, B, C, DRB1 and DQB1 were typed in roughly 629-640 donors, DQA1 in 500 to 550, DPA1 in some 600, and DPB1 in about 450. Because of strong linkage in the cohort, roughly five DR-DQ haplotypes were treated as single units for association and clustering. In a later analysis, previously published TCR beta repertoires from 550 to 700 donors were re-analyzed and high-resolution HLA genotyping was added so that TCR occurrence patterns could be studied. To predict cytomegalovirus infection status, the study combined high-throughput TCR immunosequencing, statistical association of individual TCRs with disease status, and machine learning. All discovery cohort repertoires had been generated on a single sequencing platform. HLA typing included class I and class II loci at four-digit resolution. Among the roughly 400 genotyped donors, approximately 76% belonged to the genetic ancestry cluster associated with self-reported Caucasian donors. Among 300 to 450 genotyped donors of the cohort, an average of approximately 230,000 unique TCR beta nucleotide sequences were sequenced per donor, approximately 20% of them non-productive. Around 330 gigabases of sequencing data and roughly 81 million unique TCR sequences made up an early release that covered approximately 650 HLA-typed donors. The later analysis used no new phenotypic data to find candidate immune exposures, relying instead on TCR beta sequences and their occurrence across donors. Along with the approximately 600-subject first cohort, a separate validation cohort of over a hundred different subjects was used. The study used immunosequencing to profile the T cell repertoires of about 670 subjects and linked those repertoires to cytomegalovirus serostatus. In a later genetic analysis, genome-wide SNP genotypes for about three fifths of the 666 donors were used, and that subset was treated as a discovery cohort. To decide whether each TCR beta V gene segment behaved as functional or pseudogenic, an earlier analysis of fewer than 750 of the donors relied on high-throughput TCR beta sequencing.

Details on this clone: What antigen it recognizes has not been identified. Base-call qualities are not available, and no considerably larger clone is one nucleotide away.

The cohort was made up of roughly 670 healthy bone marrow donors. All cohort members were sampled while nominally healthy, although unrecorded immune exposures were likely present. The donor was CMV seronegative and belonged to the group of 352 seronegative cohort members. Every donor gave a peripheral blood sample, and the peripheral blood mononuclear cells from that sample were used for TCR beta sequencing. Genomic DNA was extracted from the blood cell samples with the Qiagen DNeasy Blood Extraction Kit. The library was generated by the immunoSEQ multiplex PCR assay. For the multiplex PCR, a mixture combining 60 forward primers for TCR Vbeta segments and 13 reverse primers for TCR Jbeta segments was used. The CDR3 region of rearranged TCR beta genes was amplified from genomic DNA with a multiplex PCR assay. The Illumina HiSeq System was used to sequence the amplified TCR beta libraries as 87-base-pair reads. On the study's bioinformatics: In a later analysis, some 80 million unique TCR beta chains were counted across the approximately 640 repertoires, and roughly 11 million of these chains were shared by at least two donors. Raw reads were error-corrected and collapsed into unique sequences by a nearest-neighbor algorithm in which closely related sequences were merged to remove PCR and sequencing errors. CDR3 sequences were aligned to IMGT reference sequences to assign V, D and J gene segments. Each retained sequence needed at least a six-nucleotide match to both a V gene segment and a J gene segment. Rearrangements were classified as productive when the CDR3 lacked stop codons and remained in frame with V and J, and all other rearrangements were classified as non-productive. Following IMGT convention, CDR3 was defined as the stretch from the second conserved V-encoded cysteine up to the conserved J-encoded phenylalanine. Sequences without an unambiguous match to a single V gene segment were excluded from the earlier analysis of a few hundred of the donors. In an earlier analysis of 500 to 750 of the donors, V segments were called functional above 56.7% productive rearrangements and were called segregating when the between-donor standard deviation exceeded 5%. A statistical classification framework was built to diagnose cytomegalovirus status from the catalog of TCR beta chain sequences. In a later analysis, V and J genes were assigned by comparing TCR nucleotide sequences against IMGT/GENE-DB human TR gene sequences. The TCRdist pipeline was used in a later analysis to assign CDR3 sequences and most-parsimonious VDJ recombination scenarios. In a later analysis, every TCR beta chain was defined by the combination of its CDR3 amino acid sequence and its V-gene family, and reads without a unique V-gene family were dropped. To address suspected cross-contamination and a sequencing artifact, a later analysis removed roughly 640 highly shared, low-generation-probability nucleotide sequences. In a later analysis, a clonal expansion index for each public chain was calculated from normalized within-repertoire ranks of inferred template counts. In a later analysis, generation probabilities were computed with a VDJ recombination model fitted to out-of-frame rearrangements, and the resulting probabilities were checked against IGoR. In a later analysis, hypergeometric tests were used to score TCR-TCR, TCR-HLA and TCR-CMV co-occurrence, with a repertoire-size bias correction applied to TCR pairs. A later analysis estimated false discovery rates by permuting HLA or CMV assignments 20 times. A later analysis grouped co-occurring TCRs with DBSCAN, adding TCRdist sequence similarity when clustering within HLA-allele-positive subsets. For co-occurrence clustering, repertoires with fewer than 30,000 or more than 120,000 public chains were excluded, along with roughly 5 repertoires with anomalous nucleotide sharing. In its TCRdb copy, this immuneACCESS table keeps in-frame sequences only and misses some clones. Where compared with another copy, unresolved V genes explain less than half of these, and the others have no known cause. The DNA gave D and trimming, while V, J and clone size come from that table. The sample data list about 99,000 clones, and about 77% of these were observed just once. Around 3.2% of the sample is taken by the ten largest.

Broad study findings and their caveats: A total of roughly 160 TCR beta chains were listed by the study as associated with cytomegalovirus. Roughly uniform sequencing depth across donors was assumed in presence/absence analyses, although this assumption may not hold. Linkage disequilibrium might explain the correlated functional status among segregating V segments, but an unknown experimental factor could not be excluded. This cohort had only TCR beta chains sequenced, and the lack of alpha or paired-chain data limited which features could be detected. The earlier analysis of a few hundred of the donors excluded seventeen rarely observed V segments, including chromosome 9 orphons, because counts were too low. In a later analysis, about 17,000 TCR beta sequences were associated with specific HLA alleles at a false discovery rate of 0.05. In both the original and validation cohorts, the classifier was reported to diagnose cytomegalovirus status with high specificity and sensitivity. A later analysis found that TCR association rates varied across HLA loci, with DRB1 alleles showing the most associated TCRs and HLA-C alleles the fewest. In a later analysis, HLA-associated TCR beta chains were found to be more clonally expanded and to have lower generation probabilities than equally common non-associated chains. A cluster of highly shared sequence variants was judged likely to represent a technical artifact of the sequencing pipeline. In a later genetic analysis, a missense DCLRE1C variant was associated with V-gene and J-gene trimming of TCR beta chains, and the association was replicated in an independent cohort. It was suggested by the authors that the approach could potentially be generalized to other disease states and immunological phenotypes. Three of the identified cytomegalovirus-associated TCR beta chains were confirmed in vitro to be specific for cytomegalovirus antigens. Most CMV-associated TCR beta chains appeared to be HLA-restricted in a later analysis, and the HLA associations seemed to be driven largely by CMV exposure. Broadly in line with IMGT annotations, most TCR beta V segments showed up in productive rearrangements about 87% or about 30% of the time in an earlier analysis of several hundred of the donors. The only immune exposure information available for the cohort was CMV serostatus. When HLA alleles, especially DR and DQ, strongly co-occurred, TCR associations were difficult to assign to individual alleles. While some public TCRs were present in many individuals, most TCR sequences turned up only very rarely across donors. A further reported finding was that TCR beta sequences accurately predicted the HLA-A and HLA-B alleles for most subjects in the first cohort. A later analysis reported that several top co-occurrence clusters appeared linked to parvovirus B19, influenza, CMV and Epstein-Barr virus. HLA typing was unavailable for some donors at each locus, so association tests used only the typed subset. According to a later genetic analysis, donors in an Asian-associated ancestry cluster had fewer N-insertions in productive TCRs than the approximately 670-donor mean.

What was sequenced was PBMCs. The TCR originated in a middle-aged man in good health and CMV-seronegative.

The nucleotide sequence reads as follows: TGCAGCGTTGATGTGGGGACTGACGAGCAGTACTTC. Its protein is CSVDVGTDEQYF. The chain uses TRBV29-1 and TRBJ2-7; the D gene is perhaps TRBD2, on 6 matching bases. The junction shows trimming of 3 bases on V and 5 bases on J, plus 11 bases between the germline ends. Including the terminal cysteine and phenylalanine, the CDR3 comprises 12 residues. Solely the CDR3 DNA is kept, with 36 bases framed from the first base. The germline V gene encodes CDR1 SQVTM and CDR2 ANQGSEA.